A selection of T cell receptor beta chains follows, all from one sample in a study of cytomegalovirus exposure and HLA in healthy donors. Repertoires were generated with immunoSEQ multiplex PCR, while TCRdb's copy carries only in-frame clones and drops some. The sample includes approximately 220,000 clones, 70% to 80% of them seen just once. The specimen sequenced was PBMCs. These receptors were obtained from a man aged 35 to 55 in good health and CMV-seronegative. Both conserved end residues are part of each CDR3. A D gene is named only where the DNA matches it firmly.

J: TRBJ1-1; D: .; V: TRBV5-1; DNA: TGCGCCAGCAGTCTGGGGGCGAAGGCTTTCTTT; CDR3: CASSLGAKAFF
J: TRBJ1-2; D: .; V: TRBV6-6; DNA: TGTGCCAGCAGTTACTCGTCCGCTAACTATGGCTACACCTTC; CDR3: CASSYSSANYGYTF
J: TRBJ1-1; D: TRBD1; V: TRBV10-2; DNA: TGCGCCAGCGGTACCCGACAGGGGAACACTGAAGCTTTCTTT; CDR3: CASGTRQGNTEAFF
J: TRBJ1-1; D: .; V: TRBV5-4; DNA: TGTGCCAGCAGCTTTCGTTCGAACACTGAAGCTTTCTTT; CDR3: CASSFRSNTEAFF
J: TRBJ1-2; D: .; V: TRBV9; DNA: TGTGCCAGCAGCGTAGGACAGACCTATGGCTACACCTTC; CDR3: CASSVGQTYGYTF
J: TRBJ1-6; D: TRBD1; V: TRBV18; DNA: TGTGCCAGCTCACCACAGGGAAGGGGGCAATCACCCCTCCACTTT; CDR3: CASSPQGRGQSPLHF
J: TRBJ1-5; D: .; V: TRBV28; DNA: TGTGCCAGCAGTCCCTCCCACTATAGCAATCAGCCCCAGCATTTT; CDR3: CASSPSHYSNQPQHF
J: TRBJ2-7; D: .; V: TRBV5-1; DNA: TGCGCCAGCAGCTTGGCATCTAACGAGCAGTACTTC; CDR3: CASSLASNEQYF
J: TRBJ2-4; D: .; V: TRBV6-4; DNA: TGTGCCAGCAGTGATTCGGCACTATTAGCCAAAAACATTCAGTACTTC; CDR3: CASSDSALLAKNIQYF
J: TRBJ2-7; D: TRBD1; V: TRBV5-1; DNA: TGCGCCAGCGGCTATTCCGGGACAGGGACTAACGAGCAGTACTTC; CDR3: CASGYSGTGTNEQYF
J: TRBJ2-2; D: .; V: TRBV7-2; DNA: TGTGCCAGCAGCTTAGGCCAGGGCGCCGGGGAGCTGTTTTTT; CDR3: CASSLGQGAGELFF
J: TRBJ2-1; D: TRBD2; V: TRBV9; DNA: TGTGCCAGCAGCCCGCGGGAGTTCAATGAGCAGTTCTTC; CDR3: CASSPREFNEQFF
J: TRBJ1-2; D: .; V: TRBV18; DNA: TGTGCCAGCTCACCGACGCCAGGGGACGGCTACACCTTC; CDR3: CASSPTPGDGYTF
J: TRBJ2-7; D: .; V: TRBV11-3; DNA: TGTGCCAGCAGCTTAGCTTCCGGGGACTACGAGCAGTACTTC; CDR3: CASSLASGDYEQYF
J: TRBJ2-1; D: TRBD2; V: TRBV4-1; DNA: TGCGCCAGCAGCTTGAGAGCGGGAGGGCCGGGTGAGCAGTTCTTC; CDR3: CASSLRAGGPGEQFF
J: TRBJ1-2; D: .; V: TRBV7-3; DNA: TGTGCCAGCAGCTTATACGCTATTCTCAGGGGCTATGGCTACACCTTC; CDR3: CASSLYAILRGYGYTF
J: TRBJ2-3; D: .; V: TRBV6-6; DNA: TGTGCCACCAAGTCTCTAACTAGCACAGATACGCAGTATTTT; CDR3: CATKSLTSTDTQYF
J: TRBJ2-2; D: TRBD1; V: TRBV7-8; DNA: TGTGCCAGCAGCTTAGTGGGACAGGGCGGCGGGGAGCTGTTTTTT; CDR3: CASSLVGQGGGELFF